This TCR beta chain was identified during a study of shared clonotypes between healthy human individuals. The study, taken as a whole, reports: At large depth, rarefaction still showed sorted-subset sequencing to be incomplete.

Profiling relied on immunoSEQ multiplex PCR, and the TCRdb table lists in-frame clones only, not all of them. The sample has around 1,000,000 clones; approximately 77% are singletons. A word on this clone: Its antigen is currently unknown.

Material: memory CD4+ T cells from PBMCs. Subset specified: CD45RA-negative fraction. The origin of this receptor is a man younger than 30 in good health. Some clones in this sample may be carry-over from other donors' samples.

The CDR3 nucleotides read TGCGCCAGCAGCCCAGCCTACACGGCTTACAATGAGCAGTTCTTC. Translating it yields CASSPAYTAYNEQFF. The chain recombines TRBV4-1 with TRBJ2-1, with unresolved D. The CDR3 consists of 15 residues. CDR1 is MGHRA and CDR2 is YSYEKL in the germline V gene. V lost 4 bases and J 4 bases, leaving 14 bases between the germline ends.